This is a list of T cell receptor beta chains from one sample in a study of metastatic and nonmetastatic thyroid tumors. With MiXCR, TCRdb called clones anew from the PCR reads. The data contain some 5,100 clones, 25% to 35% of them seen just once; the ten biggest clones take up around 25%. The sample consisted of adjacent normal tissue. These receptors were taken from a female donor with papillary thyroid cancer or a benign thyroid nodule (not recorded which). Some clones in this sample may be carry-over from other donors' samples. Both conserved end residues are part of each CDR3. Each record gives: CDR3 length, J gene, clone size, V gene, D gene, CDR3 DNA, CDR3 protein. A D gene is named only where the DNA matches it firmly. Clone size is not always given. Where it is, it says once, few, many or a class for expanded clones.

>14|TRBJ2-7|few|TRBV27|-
TGTGCCAGCAGTTATCAGGGGAAAGCCTACGAGCAGTACTTC
CASSYQGKAYEQYF
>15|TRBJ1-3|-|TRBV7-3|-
TGTGCCAGCAGCATTGAGGGGGGAGGTGGAAACACCATATATTTT
CASSIEGGGGNTIYF
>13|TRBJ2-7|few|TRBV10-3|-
TGTGCCATCAGTGGTCGTGACTTCGGAGAGCAGTACTTC
CAISGRDFGEQYF
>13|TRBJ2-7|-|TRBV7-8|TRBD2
TGTGCCAGCAGCTCGTCCCCGGGACTAGAGCAGTACTTC
CASSSSPGLEQYF
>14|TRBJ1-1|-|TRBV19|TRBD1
TGTGCCAGTAGCTACAGGGGAGAAGGTACTGAAGCTTTCTTT
CASSYRGEGTEAFF
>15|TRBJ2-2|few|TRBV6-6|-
TGTGCCAGCAGTTACTCGGACGCGGGGTTGGGGGAGCTGTTTTTT
CASSYSDAGLGELFF
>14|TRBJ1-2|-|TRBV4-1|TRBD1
TGCGCCAGCAGCCAAGAGGACAGGCTCTATGGCTACACCTTC
CASSQEDRLYGYTF
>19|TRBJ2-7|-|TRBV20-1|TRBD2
TGCAGTGCTAGAGCCGATCCGCGGGAGACGTCCCTTGGCCCCTACGAGCAGTACTTC
CSARADPRETSLGPYEQYF
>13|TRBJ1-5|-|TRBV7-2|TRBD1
TGTGCCAGCAGCTCGGACAGGGGTCAGCCCCAGCATTTT
CASSSDRGQPQHF
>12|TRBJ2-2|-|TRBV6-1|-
TGTGCCAGCAGTGCGTCCACCGGGGAGCTGTTTTTT
CASSASTGELFF
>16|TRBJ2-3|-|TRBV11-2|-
TGTGCCAGCAGCTTAATAGGCATGGGATTCTCCGATACGCAGTATTTT
CASSLIGMGFSDTQYF
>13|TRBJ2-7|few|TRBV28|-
TGTGCCAGCAGTTTACGGGCCAGGCGCGAGCAGTACTTC
CASSLRARREQYF
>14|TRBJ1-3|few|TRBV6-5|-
TGTGCCAGCAGTTCAGGATATAGTGGAAACACCATATATTTT
CASSSGYSGNTIYF
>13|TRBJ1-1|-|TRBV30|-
TGTGCCTGGAGACCACAGGGACGGACTGAAGCTTTCTTT
CAWRPQGRTEAFF
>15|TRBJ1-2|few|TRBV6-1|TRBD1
TGTGCCAGCAGTGAATTTAGCGACAGGGGCGAAGGCTACACCTTC
CASSEFSDRGEGYTF
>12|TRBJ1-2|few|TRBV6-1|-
TGTGCCAGCAGTGGACGGCCATATGGCTACACCTTC
CASSGRPYGYTF
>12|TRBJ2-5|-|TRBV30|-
TGTGCCTGGAGCGTCCGGCTAGAGACCCAGTACTTC
CAWSVRLETQYF
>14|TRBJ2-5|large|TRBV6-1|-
TGTGCCAGCAGTCATCGCAGGGATGGAGAGACCCAGTACTTC
CASSHRRDGETQYF
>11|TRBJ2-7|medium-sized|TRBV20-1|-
TGCAGTGCTCGACAGGATTACGAGCAGTACTTC
CSARQDYEQYF
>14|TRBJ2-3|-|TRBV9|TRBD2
TGTGCCAGCAGTGGAGCGGGAATCACAGATACGCAGTATTTT
CASSGAGITDTQYF
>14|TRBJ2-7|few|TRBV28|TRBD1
TGTGCCAGCACCCAGGGACAGGGGGCCTACGAGCAGTACTTC
CASTQGQGAYEQYF
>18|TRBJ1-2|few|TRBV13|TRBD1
TGTGCCAGCAGCTCAAGAGGACCTAAAGAGGGGGCTTACTATGGCTACACCTTC
CASSSRGPKEGAYYGYTF
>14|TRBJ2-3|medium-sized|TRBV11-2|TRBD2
TGTGCCAGCACCGTAGCGGGGCCGGGAGATACGCAGTATTTT
CASTVAGPGDTQYF
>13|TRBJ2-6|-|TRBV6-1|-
TGTGCCAGCAGGAACTCTGGGGCCAACGTCCTGACTTTC
CASRNSGANVLTF
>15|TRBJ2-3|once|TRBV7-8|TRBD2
TGTGCCAGCATCTTAGGGGACTACGACACAGATACGCAGTATTTT
CASILGDYDTDTQYF
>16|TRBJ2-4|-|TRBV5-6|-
TGCGCCAGCAGCGCCCCGGGACATGGGGCCAAAAACATTCAGTACTTC
CASSAPGHGAKNIQYF
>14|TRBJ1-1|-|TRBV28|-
TGTGCCAGCAGTCTACACAGGCCGAACACTGAAGCTTTCTTT
CASSLHRPNTEAFF
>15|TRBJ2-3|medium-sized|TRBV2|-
TGTGCCAGCAGTAATCGACCAAAACCCACAGATACGCAGTATTTT
CASSNRPKPTDTQYF
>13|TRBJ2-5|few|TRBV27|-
TGTGCCAGCAGTTTGGGGGGGCGCGGGACCCAGTACTTC
CASSLGGRGTQYF
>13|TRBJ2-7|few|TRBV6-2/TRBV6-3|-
TGTGCCAGCCTTCGGACTCCCGGGCGGGAGCAGTACTTC
CASLRTPGREQYF
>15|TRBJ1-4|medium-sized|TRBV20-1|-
TGCAGTGCTAGACCCCCCGACACACGGGGTGAAAAACTGTTTTTT
CSARPPDTRGEKLFF
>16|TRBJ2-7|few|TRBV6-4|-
TGTGCCAGCAGTGAAGCAGGGGGGACGGGATTGTACGAGCAGTACTTC
CASSEAGGTGLYEQYF
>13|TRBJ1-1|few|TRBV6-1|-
TGTGCCAGCAGTGTCTCAAGCAACACTGAAGCTTTCTTT
CASSVSSNTEAFF
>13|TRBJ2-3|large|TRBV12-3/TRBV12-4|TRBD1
TGTGCCAGCAGTTTTTACAGGGGAGATACGCAGTATTTT
CASSFYRGDTQYF
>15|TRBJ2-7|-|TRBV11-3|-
TGTGCCAGCAGCTTAGGCGGAAGCGTTAACTACGAGCAGTACTTC
CASSLGGSVNYEQYF
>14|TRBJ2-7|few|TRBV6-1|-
TGTGCCAGCGACAGCCAGGGTGAAGGTTCCGAGCAGTACTTC
CASDSQGEGSEQYF
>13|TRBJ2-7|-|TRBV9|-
TGTGCCAGCAGCGTGAGGGATTTGAGCGAGCAGTACTTC
CASSVRDLSEQYF
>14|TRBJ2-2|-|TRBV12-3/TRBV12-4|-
TGTGCCAGCAGCGGGGGGCAGAACACCGGGGAGCTGTTTTTT
CASSGGQNTGELFF
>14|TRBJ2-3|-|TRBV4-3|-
TGCGCCAGCAGCCTCCGGGACTTGACAGATACGCAGTATTTT
CASSLRDLTDTQYF
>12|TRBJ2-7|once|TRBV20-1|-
TGCAGTGGGCAGGGTAGGGCCTACGAGCAGTACTTC
CSGQGRAYEQYF
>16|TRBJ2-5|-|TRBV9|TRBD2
TGTGCCAGCAGCGTAGTAGCGGGGAGGGTAGAGGAGACCCAGTACTTC
CASSVVAGRVEETQYF
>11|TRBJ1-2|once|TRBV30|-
TGTGCCTACTCGAGAGGCTATGGCTACACCTTC
CAYSRGYGYTF
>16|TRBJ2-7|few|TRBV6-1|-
TGTGCCAGCAGTGATTGGAGGGACATTGGGACGGGTACCCAGTACTTC
CASSDWRDIGTGTQYF
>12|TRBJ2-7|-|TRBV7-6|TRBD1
TGTGCCAGCAGCCCTACAGGGGGCGAGCAGTACTTC
CASSPTGGEQYF
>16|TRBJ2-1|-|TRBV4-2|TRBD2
TGTGCCAGCAGCGGGACTAGCGGGAGGGGCGGCAATGAGCAGTTCTTC
CASSGTSGRGGNEQFF